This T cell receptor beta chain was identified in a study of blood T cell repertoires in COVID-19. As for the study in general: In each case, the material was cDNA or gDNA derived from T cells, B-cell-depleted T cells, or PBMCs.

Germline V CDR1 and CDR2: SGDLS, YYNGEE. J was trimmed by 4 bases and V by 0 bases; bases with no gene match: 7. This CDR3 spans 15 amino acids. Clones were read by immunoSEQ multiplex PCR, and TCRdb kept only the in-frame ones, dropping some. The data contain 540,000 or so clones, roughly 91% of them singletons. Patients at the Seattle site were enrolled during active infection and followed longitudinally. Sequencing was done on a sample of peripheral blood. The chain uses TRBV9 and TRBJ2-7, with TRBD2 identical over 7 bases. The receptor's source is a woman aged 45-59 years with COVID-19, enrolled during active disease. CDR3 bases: TGTGCCAGCAGCGTAGGCGGGGGAACACTATACGAGCAGTACTTC. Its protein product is CASSVGGGTLYEQYF.